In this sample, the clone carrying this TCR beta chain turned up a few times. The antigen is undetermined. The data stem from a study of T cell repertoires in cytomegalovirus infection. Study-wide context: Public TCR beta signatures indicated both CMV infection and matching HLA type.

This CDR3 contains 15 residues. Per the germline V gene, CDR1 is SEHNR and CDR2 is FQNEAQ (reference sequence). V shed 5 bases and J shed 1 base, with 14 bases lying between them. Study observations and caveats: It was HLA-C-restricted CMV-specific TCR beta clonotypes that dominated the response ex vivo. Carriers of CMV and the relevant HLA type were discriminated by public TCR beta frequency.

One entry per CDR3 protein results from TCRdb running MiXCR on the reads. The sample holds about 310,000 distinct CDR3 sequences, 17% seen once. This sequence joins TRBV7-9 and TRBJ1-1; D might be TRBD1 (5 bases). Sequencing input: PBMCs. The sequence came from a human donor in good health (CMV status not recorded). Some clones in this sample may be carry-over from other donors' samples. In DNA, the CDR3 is TGTGCCAGCAGCCCCCCCCTAACAGGGAACACTGAAGCTTTCTTT. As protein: CASSPPLTGNTEAFF.